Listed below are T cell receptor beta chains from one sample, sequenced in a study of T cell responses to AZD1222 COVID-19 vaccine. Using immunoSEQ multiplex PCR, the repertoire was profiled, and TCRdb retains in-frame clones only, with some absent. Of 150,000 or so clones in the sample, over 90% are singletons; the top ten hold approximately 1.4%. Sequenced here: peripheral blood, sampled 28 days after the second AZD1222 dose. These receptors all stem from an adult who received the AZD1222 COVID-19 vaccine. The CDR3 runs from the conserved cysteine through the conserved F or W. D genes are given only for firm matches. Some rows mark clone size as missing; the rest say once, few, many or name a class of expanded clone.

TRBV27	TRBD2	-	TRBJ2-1	CASSSREGPKSEQFF	TGTGCCAGCAGTTCCCGGGAGGGCCCAAAGAGCGAGCAGTTCTTC
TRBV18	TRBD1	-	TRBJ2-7	CASSPVRGGASIYEQYF	TGTGCCAGCTCACCGGTTAGAGGGGGCGCGTCTATCTACGAGCAGTACTTC
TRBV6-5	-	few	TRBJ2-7	CASSSPGLNYEQYF	TGTGCCAGCAGTTCTCCGGGACTGAACTACGAGCAGTACTTC
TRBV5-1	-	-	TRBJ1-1	CASSLRMNTEAFF	TGCGCCAGCAGCTTGAGGATGAACACTGAAGCTTTCTTT
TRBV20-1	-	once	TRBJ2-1	CSASSGRKPDEQFF	TGCAGTGCTAGTTCCGGGAGAAAGCCCGATGAGCAGTTCTTC
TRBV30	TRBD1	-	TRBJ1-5	CAWSAPGTGPLGSNQPQHF	TGTGCCTGGAGTGCCCCCGGGACAGGCCCTCTTGGGAGCAATCAGCCCCAGCATTTT
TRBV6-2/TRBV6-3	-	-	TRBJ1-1	CASSYKGRDTEAFF	TGTGCCAGCAGTTACAAGGGGAGGGACACTGAAGCTTTCTTT
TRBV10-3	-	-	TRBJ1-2	CAISESGIAYTF	TGTGCCATCAGTGAGTCGGGAATAGCCTACACCTTC
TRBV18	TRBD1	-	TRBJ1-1	CASSRGTGVNTEAFF	TGTGCCAGCTCACGAGGGACAGGGGTGAACACTGAAGCTTTCTTT
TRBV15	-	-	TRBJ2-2	CATSRDFSTTNTGELFF	TGTGCCACCAGCAGAGATTTCTCGACAACCAACACCGGGGAGCTGTTTTTT
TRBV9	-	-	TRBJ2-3	CASSVGPRVSDTQYF	TGTGCCAGCAGCGTAGGTCCTAGAGTCTCAGATACGCAGTATTTT
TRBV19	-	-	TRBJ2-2	CASTAGWAGELFF	TGTGCCAGTACGGCAGGCTGGGCCGGGGAGCTGTTTTTT
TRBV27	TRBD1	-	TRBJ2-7	CASSFDRDRYEQYF	TGTGCCAGCAGTTTCGACAGGGACCGCTACGAGCAGTACTTC
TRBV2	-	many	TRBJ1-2	CASSGQSGYGYTF	TGTGCCAGCAGCGGACAGTCAGGCTATGGCTACACCTTC
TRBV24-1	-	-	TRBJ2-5	CATSDSALGTQYF	TGTGCCACCAGTGATTCGGCGTTAGGGACCCAGTACTTC
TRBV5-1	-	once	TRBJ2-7	CASRTRLPSTGEQYF	TGCGCCAGCAGAACAAGACTACCATCAACGGGAGAGCAGTACTTC
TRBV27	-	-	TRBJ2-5	CASLPNSRVRGGLGTQYF	TGTGCCAGCCTCCCAAACTCTCGGGTCAGGGGGGGGCTGGGGACCCAGTACTTC
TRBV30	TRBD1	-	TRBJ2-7	CAWSKDRGLYEQYF	TGTGCCTGGAGTAAGGACAGGGGGCTGTACGAGCAGTACTTC
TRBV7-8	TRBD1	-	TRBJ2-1	CASSSWPTGQGFYEQFF	TGTGCCAGCAGCTCCTGGCCCACCGGACAGGGGTTCTATGAGCAGTTCTTC
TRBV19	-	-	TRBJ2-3	CASSTSSLRYTDTQYF	TGTGCCAGTAGTACCTCTAGCCTGAGGTACACAGATACGCAGTATTTT
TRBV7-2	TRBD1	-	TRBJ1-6	CASSLPQGGNSPLHF	TGTGCCAGCAGCTTACCACAGGGGGGTAATTCACCCCTCCACTTT
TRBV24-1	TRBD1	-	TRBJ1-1	CATSDSEQGGTEAFF	TGTGCCACCAGTGATTCGGAACAGGGGGGTACTGAAGCTTTCTTT
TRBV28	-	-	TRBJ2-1	CASSLRKAGPPVEQFF	TGTGCCAGCAGTTTGAGGAAGGCGGGCCCACCGGTGGAGCAGTTCTTC
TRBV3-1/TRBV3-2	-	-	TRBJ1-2	CASSQAPGLGYTF	TGTGCCAGCAGCCAAGCACCGGGGCTAGGTTACACCTTC
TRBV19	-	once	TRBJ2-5	CASSIDGTRLTQYF	TGTGCCAGTAGTATAGATGGGACCCGTCTTACCCAGTACTTC
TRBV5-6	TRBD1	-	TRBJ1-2	CASSSTEGRGHGYTF	TGTGCCAGCAGCTCGACGGAAGGAAGGGGGCATGGCTACACCTTC
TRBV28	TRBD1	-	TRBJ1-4	CASSRGTAPSEKLFF	TGTGCCAGCAGCCGTGGGACAGCGCCTAGTGAAAAACTGTTTTTT
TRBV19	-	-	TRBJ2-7	CASSIDHSREQYF	TGTGCCAGTAGTATAGATCACTCCCGGGAGCAGTACTTC
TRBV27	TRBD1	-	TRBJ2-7	CASRSGTGRSEQYF	TGTGCCAGCAGATCCGGGACAGGGAGAAGCGAGCAGTACTTC
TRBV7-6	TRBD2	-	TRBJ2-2	CASSSSGGTNTGELFF	TGTGCCAGCAGCTCTAGCGGGGGCACGAACACCGGGGAGCTGTTTTTT
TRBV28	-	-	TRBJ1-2	CASSQDRRSYGYTF	TGTGCCAGCAGTCAGGACAGAAGAAGCTATGGCTACACCTTC
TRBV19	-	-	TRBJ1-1	CASSTGGPTRDEAFF	TGTGCCAGTAGTACGGGGGGCCCCACGAGGGATGAAGCTTTCTTT
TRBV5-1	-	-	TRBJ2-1	CASSLGLIYNEQFF	TGCGCCAGCAGCTTGGGACTGATATACAATGAGCAGTTCTTC
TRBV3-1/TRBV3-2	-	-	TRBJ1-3	CASSKPNGNTIYF	TGTGCCAGCAGTAAACCGAATGGAAACACCATATATTTT
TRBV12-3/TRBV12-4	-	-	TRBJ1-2	CASSSGWSGYTF	TGTGCCAGCAGTTCAGGGTGGAGTGGCTACACCTTC
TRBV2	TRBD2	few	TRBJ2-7	CASTEPPSGGAYEQYF	TGTGCCAGCACCGAACCCCCTAGCGGGGGGGCCTACGAGCAGTACTTC
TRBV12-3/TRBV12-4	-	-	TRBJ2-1	CASSSPSHNEQFF	TGTGCCAGCAGTTCCCCGTCCCACAATGAGCAGTTCTTC